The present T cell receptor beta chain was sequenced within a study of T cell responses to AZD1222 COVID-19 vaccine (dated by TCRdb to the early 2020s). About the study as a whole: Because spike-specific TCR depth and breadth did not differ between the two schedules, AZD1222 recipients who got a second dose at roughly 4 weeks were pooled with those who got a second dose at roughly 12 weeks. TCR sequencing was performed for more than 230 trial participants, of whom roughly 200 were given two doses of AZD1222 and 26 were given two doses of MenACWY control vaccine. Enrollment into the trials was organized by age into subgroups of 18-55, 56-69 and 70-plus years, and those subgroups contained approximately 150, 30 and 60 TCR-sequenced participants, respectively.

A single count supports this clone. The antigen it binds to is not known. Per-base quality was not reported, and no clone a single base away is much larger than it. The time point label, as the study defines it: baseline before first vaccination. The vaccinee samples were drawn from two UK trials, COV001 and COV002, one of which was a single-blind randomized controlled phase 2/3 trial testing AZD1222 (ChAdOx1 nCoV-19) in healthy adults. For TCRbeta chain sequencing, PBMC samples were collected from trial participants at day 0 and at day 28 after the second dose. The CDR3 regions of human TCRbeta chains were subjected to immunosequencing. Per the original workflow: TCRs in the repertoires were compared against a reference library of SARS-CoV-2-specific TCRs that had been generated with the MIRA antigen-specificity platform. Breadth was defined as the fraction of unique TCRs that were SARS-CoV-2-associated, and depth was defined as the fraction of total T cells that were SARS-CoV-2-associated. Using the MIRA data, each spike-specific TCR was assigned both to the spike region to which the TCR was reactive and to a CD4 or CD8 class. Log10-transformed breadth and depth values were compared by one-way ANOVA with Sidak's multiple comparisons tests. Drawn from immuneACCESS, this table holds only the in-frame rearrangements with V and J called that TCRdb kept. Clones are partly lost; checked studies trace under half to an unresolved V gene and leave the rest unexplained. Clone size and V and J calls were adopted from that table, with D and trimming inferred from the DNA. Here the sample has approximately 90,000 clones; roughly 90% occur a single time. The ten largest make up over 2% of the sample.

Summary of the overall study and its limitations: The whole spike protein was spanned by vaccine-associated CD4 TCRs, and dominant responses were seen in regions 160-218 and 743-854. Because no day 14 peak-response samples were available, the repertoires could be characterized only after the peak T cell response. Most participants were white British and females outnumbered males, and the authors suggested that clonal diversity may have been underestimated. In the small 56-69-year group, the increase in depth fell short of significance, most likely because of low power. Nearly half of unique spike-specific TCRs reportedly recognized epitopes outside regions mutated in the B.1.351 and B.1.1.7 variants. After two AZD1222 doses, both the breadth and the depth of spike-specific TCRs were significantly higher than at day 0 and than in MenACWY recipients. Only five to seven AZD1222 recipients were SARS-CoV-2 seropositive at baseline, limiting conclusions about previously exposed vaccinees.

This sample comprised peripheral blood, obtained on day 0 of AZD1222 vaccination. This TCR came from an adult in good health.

The encoded CDR3 is CASSFSPRTGVVIEQYF. The bases are TGTGCCAGCAGCTTTTCTCCCCGGACAGGGGTGGTGATCGAGCAGTACTTC. The V and J genes are TRBV5-4 and TRBJ2-7, with 9 bases in between that match TRBD1. V and J are trimmed by 2 bases and 6 bases, and the gene matches miss 15 bases of the junction. The germline V gene encodes CDR1 SGHNT and CDR2 YYREEE (reference sequence). The CDR3 sequence holds 17 residues, the cysteine and phenylalanine included. CDR3 DNA is the only sequence kept; it has 51 bases, read in frame from the first base.